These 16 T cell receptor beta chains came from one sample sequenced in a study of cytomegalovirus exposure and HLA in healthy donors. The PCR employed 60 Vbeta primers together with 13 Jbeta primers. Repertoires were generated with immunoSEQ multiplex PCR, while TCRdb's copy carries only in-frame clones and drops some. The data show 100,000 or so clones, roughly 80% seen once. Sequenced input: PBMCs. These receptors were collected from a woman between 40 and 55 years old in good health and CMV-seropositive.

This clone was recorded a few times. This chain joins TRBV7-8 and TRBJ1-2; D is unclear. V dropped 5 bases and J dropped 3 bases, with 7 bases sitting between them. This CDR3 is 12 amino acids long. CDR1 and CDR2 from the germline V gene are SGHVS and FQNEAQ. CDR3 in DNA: TGTGCCAGCAGCCTCGACTACTATGGCTACACCTTC. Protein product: CASSLDYYGYTF.

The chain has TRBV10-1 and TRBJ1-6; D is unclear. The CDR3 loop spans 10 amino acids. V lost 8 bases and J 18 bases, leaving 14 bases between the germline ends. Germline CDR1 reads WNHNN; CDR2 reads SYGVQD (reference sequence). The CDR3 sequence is CASRPSLTHF. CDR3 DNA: TGCGCCAGCCGTCCTAGTCTAACCCACTTT.

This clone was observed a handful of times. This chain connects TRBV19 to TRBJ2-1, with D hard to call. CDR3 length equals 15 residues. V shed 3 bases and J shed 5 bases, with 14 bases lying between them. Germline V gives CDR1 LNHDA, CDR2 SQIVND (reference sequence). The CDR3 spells CASSIGPLEHNEQFF. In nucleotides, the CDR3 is TGTGCCAGTAGTATTGGGCCCCTTGAACACAATGAGCAGTTCTTC.

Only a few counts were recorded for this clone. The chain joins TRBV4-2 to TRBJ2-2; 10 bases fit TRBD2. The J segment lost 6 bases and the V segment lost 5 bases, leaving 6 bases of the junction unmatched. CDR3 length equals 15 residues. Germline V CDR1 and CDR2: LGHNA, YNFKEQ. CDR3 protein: CASSAGLASAGELFF. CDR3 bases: TGTGCCAGCAGCGCGGGACTAGCGTCCGCCGGGGAGCTGTTTTTT.

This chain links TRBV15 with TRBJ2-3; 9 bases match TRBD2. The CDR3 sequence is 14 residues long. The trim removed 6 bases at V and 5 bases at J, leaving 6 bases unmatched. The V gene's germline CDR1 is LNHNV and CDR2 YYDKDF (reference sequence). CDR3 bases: TGTGCCACCAGTGCGGGCGGGGGGGGAGATACGCAGTATTTT. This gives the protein CATSAGGGGDTQYF.

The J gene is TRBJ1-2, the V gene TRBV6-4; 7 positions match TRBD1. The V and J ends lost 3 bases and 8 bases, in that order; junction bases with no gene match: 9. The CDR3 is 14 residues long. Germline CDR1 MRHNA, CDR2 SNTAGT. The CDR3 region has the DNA TGTGCCAGCAGTGAATCACAGGGGCGATACGGCTACACCTTC. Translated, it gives CASSESQGRYGYTF.

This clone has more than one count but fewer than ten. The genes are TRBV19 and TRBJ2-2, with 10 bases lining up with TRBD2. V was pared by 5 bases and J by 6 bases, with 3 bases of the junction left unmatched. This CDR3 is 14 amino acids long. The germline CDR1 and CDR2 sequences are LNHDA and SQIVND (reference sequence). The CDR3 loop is CASSESGRAGELFF. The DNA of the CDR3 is TGTGCCAGTAGTGAGAGCGGGAGGGCCGGGGAGCTGTTTTTT. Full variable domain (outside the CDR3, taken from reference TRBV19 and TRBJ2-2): DGGITQSPKYLFRKEGQNVTLSCEQNLNHDAMYWYRQDPGQGLRLIYYSQIVNDFQKGDIAEGYSVSREKKESFPLTVTSAQKNPTAFYLCASSESGRAGELFFGEGSRLTVL.

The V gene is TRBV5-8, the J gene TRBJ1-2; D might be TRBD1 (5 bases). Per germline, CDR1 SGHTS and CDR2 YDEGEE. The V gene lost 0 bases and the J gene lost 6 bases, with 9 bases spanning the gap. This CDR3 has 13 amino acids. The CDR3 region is CASSLAGEDGYTF. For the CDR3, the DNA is TGTGCCAGCAGCTTGGCGGGGGAAGATGGCTACACCTTC.

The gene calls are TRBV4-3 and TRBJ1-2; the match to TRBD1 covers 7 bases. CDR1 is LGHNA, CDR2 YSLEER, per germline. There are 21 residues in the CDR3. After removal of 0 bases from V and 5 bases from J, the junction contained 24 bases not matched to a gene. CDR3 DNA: TGCGCCAGCAGCCAAGAGAGCTCCTTGGACAGGCGCATCCCCCGAGGGTATGGCTACACCTTC. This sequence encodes CASSQESSLDRRIPRGYGYTF.

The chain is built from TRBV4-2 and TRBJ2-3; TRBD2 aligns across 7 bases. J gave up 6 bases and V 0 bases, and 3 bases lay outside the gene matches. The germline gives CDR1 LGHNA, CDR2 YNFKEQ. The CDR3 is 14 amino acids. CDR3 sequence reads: CASSQERGLDTQYF. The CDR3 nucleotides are TGTGCCAGCAGCCAAGAGCGGGGGTTGGATACGCAGTATTTT.

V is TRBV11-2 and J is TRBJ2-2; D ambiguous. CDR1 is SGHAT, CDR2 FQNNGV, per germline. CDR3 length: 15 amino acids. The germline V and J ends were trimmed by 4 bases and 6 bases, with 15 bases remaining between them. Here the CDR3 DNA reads TGTGCCAGCAGCTCTCAATCCACGGTCGCCGGGGAGCTGTTTTTT. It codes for CASSSQSTVAGELFF.

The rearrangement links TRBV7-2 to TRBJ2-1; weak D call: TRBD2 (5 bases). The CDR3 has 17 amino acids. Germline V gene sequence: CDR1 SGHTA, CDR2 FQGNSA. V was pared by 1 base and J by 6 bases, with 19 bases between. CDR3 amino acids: CASSLGPTMAGLNEQFF. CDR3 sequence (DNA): TGTGCCAGCAGCTTAGGGCCGACCATGGCAGGACTCAATGAGCAGTTCTTC. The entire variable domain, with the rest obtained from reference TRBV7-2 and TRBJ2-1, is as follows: GAGVSQSPSNKVTEKGKDVELRCDPISGHTALYWYRQSLGQGLEFLIYFQGNSAPDKSGLPSDRFSAERTGGSVSTLTIQRTQQEDSAVYLCASSLGPTMAGLNEQFFGPGTRLTVL.

The CDR3 region has the DNA TGCAGTGTGGAGACGGTGCGTGGCTACACCTTC. It is translated as CSVETVRGYTF. This sequence joins TRBV20-1 and TRBJ1-2; D call uncertain. This CDR3 has 11 amino acids. Germline assignment: CDR1 DFQATT and CDR2 SNEGSKA (reference sequence). V was cut by 7 bases and J by 7 bases, with 13 bases left in between.

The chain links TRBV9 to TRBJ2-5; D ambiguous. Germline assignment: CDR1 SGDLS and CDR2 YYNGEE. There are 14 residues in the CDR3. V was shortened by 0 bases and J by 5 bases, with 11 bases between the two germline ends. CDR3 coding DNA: TGTGCCAGCAGCGTAGCTAATAGCCGGGAGACCCAGTACTTC. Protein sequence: CASSVANSRETQYF.

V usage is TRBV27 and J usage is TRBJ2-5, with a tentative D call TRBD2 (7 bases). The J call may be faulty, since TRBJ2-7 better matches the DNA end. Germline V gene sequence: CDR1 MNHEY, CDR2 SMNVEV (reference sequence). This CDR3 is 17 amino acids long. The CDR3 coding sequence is TGTGCCAGCAGGACCCATCTAACAGGGACTAAGCTCTACGAGCAGTACTTC. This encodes CASRTHLTGTKLYEQYF.

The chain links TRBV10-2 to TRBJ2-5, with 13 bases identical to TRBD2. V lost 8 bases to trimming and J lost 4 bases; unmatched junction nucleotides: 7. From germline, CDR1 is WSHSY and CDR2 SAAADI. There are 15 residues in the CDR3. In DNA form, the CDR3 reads TGCGCCAGCGGCGGACTAGCGGGAGAGGGAGAGACCCAGTACTTC. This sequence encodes CASGGLAGEGETQYF.